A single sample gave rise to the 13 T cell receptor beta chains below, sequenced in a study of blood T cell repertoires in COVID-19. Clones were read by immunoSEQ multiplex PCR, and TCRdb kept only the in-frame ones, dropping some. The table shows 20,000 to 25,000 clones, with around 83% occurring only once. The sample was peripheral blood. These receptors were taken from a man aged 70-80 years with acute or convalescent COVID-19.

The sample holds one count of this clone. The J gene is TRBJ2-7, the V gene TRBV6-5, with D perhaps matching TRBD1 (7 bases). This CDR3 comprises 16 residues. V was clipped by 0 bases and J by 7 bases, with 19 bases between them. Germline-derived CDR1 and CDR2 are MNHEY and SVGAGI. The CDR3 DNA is TGTGCCAGCAGTTACTCGATCTTCCGACAGGGAGGTGAGCAGTACTTC. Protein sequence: CASSYSIFRQGGEQYF.

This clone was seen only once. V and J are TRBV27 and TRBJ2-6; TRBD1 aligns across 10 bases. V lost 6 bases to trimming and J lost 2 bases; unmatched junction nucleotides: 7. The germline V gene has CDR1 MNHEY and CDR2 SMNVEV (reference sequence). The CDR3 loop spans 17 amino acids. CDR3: CASRLTGGLAGANVLTF. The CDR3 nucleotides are TGTGCCAGCAGACTGACAGGGGGCTTGGCTGGGGCCAACGTCCTGACTTTC.

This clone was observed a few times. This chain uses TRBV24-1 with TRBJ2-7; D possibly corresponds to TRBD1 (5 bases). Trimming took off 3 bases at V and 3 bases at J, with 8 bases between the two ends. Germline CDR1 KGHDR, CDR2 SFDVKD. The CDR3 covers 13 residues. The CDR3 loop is CATSDGAVYEQYF. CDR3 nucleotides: TGTGCCACCAGTGATGGGGCGGTCTACGAGCAGTACTTC.

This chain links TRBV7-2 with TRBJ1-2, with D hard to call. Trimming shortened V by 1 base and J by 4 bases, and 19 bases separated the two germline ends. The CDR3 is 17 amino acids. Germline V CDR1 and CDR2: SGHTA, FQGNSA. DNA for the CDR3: TGTGCCAGCAGCTTAGACTCGACCCGACGGGGAGGCTATGGCTACACCTTC. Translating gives CASSLDSTRRGGYGYTF.

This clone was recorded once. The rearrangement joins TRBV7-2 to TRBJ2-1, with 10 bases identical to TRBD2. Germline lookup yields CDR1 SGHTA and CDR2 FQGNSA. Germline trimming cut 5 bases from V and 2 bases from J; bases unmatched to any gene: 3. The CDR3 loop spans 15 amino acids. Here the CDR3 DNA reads TGTGCCAGCAGCAGAGCGGGAGGGCCCTACAATGAGCAGTTCTTC. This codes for CASSRAGGPYNEQFF.

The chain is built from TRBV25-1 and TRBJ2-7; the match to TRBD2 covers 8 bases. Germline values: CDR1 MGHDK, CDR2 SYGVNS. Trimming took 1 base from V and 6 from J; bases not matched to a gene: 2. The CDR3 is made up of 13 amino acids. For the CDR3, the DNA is TGTGCCAGCAGTGAATTCGGGAGGGTCGAGCAGTACTTC. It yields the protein CASSEFGRVEQYF.

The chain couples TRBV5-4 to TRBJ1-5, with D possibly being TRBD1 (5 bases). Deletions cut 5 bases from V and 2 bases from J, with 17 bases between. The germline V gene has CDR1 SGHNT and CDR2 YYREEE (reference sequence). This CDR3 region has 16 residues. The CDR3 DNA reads TGTGCCAGCAGTTCTGGGGGGGTCTTGGGCAATCAGCCCCAGCATTTT. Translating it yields CASSSGGVLGNQPQHF.

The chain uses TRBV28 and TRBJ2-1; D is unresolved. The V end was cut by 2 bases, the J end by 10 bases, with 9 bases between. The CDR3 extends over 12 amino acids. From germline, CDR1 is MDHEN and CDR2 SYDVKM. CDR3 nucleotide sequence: TGTGCCAGCAGTTTACAGGAACGCGAGCAGTTCTTC. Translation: CASSLQEREQFF. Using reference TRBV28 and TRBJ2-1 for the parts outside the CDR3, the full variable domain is DVKVTQSSRYLVKRTGEKVFLECVQDMDHENMFWYRQDPGLGLRLIYFSYDVKMKEKGDIPEGYSVSREKKERFSLILESASTNQTSMYLCASSLQEREQFFGPGTRLTVL.

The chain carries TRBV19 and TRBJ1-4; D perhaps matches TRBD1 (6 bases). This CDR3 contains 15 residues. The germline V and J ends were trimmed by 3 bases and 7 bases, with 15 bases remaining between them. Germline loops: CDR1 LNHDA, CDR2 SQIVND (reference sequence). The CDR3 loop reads CASSIPQGSGEKLFF. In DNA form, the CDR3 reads TGTGCCAGTAGTATCCCACAGGGCTCGGGTGAAAAACTGTTTTTT.

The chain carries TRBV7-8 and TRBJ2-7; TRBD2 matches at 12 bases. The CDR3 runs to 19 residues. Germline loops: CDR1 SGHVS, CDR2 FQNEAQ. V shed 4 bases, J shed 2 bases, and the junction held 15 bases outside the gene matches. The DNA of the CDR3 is TGTGCCAGCAGCTCCTCTAGCGGGAGGGCCACTATGCGTGCCTACGAGCAGTACTTC. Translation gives CASSSSSGRATMRAYEQYF.

The CDR3 spells CASSRTALNYGYTF. The DNA of the CDR3 is TGTGCCAGCAGTCGGACAGCTCTAAACTATGGCTACACCTTC. The V and J genes are TRBV6-5 and TRBJ1-2; tentative D call: TRBD1 (6 bases). The CDR3 length is 14 residues. The V gene lost 5 bases and the J gene lost 2 bases, with 12 bases spanning the gap. CDR1 is MNHEY, CDR2 SVGAGI, per germline.

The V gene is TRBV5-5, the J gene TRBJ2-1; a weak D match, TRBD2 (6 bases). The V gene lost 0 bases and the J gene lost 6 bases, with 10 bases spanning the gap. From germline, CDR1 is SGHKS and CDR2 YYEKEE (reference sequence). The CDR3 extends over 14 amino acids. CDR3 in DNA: TGTGCCAGCAGCTTGGGGGGACTTTTCAATGAGCAGTTCTTC. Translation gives CASSLGGLFNEQFF.

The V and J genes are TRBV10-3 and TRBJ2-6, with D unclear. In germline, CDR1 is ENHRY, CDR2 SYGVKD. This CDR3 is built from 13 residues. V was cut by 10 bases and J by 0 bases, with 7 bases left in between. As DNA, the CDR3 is TGTGCCACCGCCGGCTCTGGGGCCAACGTCCTGACTTTC. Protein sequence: CATAGSGANVLTF.